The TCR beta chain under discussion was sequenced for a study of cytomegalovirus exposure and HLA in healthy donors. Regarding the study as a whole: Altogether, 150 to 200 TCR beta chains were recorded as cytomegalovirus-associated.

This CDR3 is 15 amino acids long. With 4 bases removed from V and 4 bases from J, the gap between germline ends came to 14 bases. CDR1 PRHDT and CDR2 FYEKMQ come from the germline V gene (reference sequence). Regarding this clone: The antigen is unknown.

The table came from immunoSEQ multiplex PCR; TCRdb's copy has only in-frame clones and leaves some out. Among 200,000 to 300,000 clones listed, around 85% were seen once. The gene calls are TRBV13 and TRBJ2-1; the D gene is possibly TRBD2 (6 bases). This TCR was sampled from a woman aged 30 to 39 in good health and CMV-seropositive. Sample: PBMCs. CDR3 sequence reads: CASSSPSREYNEQFF. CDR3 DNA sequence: TGTGCCAGCAGCTCCCCCTCCCGGGAGTACAATGAGCAGTTCTTC.